These 15 T cell receptor beta chains originate from one sample sequenced in a study of T cell responses to AZD1222 COVID-19 vaccine. Sequenced by immunoSEQ multiplex PCR; TCRdb stores in-frame clones only, minus some. The sample includes about 90,000 clones, 80% to 90% of them seen just once. Sequences were derived from peripheral blood, sampled on day 0 of AZD1222 vaccination. These receptors were obtained from an adult in good health.

The chain is built from TRBV6-9 and TRBJ2-4; D is possibly TRBD2 (5 bases). V was clipped by 6 bases and J by 5 bases, with 14 bases between them. The CDR3 length is 14 residues. Germline V gene lookup returns CDR1 MNHGY and CDR2 SVAAGI. CDR3 in amino acids: CASSSARAQNIQYF. CDR3 nucleotide sequence: TGTGCCAGCAGCTCCGCGCGGGCTCAAAACATTCAGTACTTC.

In this sample, this clone turned up a few times. V gene TRBV20-1 combines with J gene TRBJ2-7; 9 bases are a match to TRBD1. This CDR3 has 15 residues. Per the germline V gene, CDR1 is DFQATT and CDR2 is SNEGSKA (reference sequence). V shed 3 bases, J shed 2 bases, and the junction held 8 bases outside the gene matches. The DNA of the CDR3 is TGCAGTGCTAGTTTCCGGGACAGGGCCACCTACGAGCAGTACTTC. Protein sequence: CSASFRDRATYEQYF.

The genes are TRBV12-3 or TRBV12-4 and TRBJ2-1; weak D call: TRBD2 (5 bases). V lost 7 bases and J lost 7, with 14 bases in between. CDR3 length: 13 residues. The CDR3 here is CASTAPAENEQFF. The CDR3 DNA follows: TGTGCCAGCACCGCACCAGCGGAGAATGAGCAGTTCTTC.

CDR3 sequence (DNA): TGTGCCAGCAGCTTATTGGAGACTGAAGCTTTCTTT. Translated, it gives CASSLLETEAFF. This chain links TRBV11-3 with TRBJ1-1; D ambiguous. Germline V gives CDR1 SGHNT, CDR2 YENEEA. This CDR3 is 12 amino acids long. V was clipped by 2 bases and J by 5 bases, with 6 bases between them. The whole variable domain, remainder taken from reference TRBV11-3 and TRBJ1-1, is EAGVVQSPRYKIIEKKQPVAFWCNPISGHNTLYWYLQNLGQGPELLIRYENEEAVDDSQLPKDRFSAERLKGVDSTLKIQPAELGDSAVYLCASSLLETEAFFGQGTRLTVV.

This chain uses TRBV6-1 with TRBJ1-3; perhaps TRBD1 as D (5 bases). This CDR3 has 17 residues. The germline gives CDR1 MNHNS, CDR2 SASEGT. Trimming took 1 base from V and 0 from J, leaving 13 bases between them. The DNA of the CDR3 is TGTGCCAGCAGTGAAGGACGTATGGGACTCTCTGGAAACACCATATATTTT. Translating gives CASSEGRMGLSGNTIYF.

This chain uses TRBV6-4 with TRBJ2-1, with D perhaps matching TRBD2 (6 bases). The CDR3 has 17 amino acids. Germline V gives CDR1 MRHNA, CDR2 SNTAGT. Trimming took off 5 bases at V and 7 bases at J, with 24 bases between the two ends. The CDR3 loop is CASSRKPGTRTVNEQFF. The CDR3 DNA reads TGTGCCAGCAGTCGTAAACCCGGGACTCGGACGGTGAATGAGCAGTTCTTC.

The chain uses TRBV28 and TRBJ2-6; possibly TRBD1 for D (5 bases). Trimming stripped 3 bases from V and 2 bases from J, with 17 bases between. Per the germline V gene, CDR1 is MDHEN and CDR2 is SYDVKM. The CDR3 contains 18 residues. In DNA, the CDR3 is TGTGCCAGCAGTTTCAAGGGGTCCAACTGGGCTGGGGCCAACGTCCTGACTTTC. Translating gives CASSFKGSNWAGANVLTF.

This clone was detected once. The chain joins TRBV6-5 to TRBJ2-7; the D gene is possibly TRBD2 (5 bases). Trimming took 6 bases from V and 2 from J, leaving 17 bases between them. The germline V gene has CDR1 MNHEY and CDR2 SVGAGI. The length of the CDR3 is 15 residues. CDR3 residues: CASRPSSLLPYEQYF. The CDR3 DNA follows: TGTGCCAGCAGGCCTAGCTCCCTCCTCCCCTACGAGCAGTACTTC.

The rearrangement uses TRBV28 and TRBJ2-5; 9 bases fit TRBD1. Trimming took 6 bases from V and 13 from J; bases not matched to a gene: 9. Looked up from germline, CDR1 is MDHEN and CDR2 is SYDVKM. This CDR3 comprises 12 residues. CDR3 DNA sequence: TGTGCCAGCAGCAACCGGGGACAGGGTCGGTACTTC. Translated: CASSNRGQGRYF.

This chain links TRBV14 with TRBJ2-2, with TRBD2 identical over 12 bases. The germline gives CDR1 SGHDN, CDR2 FVKESK. J gave up 3 bases and V 3 bases, and 2 bases lay outside the gene matches. This CDR3 comprises 16 residues. CDR3 coding DNA: TGTGCCAGCAGCCAGGGACTAGCGGGCCACACCGGGGAGCTGTTTTTT. Protein: CASSQGLAGHTGELFF. Full variable domain (missing parts from reference TRBV14 and TRBJ2-2): EAGVTQFPSHSVIEKGQTVTLRCDPISGHDNLYWYRRVMGKEIKFLLHFVKESKQDESGMPNNRFLAERTGGTYSTLKVQPAELEDSGVYFCASSQGLAGHTGELFFGEGSRLTVL.

The genes are TRBV2 and TRBJ1-5; D is unresolved. CDR3 length: 15 residues. The V and J ends lost 4 bases and 0 bases respectively, with 10 bases between them. Per the germline V gene, CDR1 is SNHLY and CDR2 is FYNNEI. The CDR3 nucleotides read TGTGCCAGCAGTGGCAGAGGGATTAGCAATCAGCCCCAGCATTTT. Its translation is CASSGRGISNQPQHF.

This rearrangement joins TRBV7-9 to TRBJ2-2, with D possibly being TRBD1 (6 bases). The germline V gene encodes CDR1 SEHNR and CDR2 FQNEAQ (reference sequence). This CDR3 contains 14 residues. Trimming pared 6 bases from V and 1 base from J, leaving 9 bases between. The CDR3 here is CASSLDRNTGELFF. Here the CDR3 DNA reads TGTGCCAGCAGTTTGGACAGGAACACCGGGGAGCTGTTTTTT.

V usage is TRBV11-2 and J usage is TRBJ2-1; 7 bases are shared with TRBD1. CDR3 length equals 19 residues. J lost 3 bases, V lost 1 base, and 15 bases had no gene match. The germline V gene has CDR1 SGHAT and CDR2 FQNNGV. The chain's CDR3 is CASSLVFLRDRPIYNEQFF. CDR3 sequence (DNA): TGTGCCAGCAGCTTAGTCTTCCTCCGGGACAGACCTATCTACAATGAGCAGTTCTTC.

This clone is a singleton in its sample. This chain connects TRBV4-1 to TRBJ2-1; a weak D match, TRBD2 (6 bases). The CDR3 spans 15 residues. The V end was cut by 4 bases, the J end by 6 bases, with 16 bases between. Germline V lookup: CDR1 MGHRA, CDR2 YSYEKL. DNA for the CDR3: TGCGCCAGCAGCCGCACCGGGACTGATCTCAATGAGCAGTTCTTC. It is translated as CASSRTGTDLNEQFF.

V gene TRBV7-8 combines with J gene TRBJ2-3; 12 bases are a match to TRBD2. With V trimmed by 4 bases and J by 0 bases, 8 bases remained unmatched. The germline V gene has CDR1 SGHVS and CDR2 FQNEAQ. The CDR3 has 18 amino acids. The CDR3 coding sequence is TGTGCCAGCAGCTCGACTAGCGGGGGAGGGCTTAGCACAGATACGCAGTATTTT. Encoded protein: CASSSTSGGGLSTDTQYF.